This is a list of T cell receptor beta chains from one sample in a study of T cells in Graves' hyperthyroidism and ophthalmopathy. TCRdb recomputed calls from the multiplex PCR reads with MiXCR, one row per CDR3 protein. In the table there are 350,000 or so distinct CDR3 sequences, about 18% of which are singletons. The sample comprised blood. These receptor sequences come from a woman between 45 and 65 years old with Graves' hyperthyroidism. Both conserved end residues are part of each CDR3. The order of the fields is D gene, J gene, V gene, clone size, CDR3 length, CDR3 protein, CDR3 DNA. A D gene is named only where the DNA matches it firmly. Size values are once, few and many counts, or a class for expanded clones, and some rows have none.

TRBD1	TRBJ1-1	TRBV4-1	NA	18	CASSQDRGYRLLNTEAFF	TGCGCCAGCAGCCAAGACAGGGGGTATAGGCTCCTGAACACTGAAGCTTTCTTT
NA	TRBJ1-3	TRBV6-1	NA	11	CAGGSGNTIYF	TGTGCCGGGGGCTCTGGAAACACCATATATTTT
TRBD1	TRBJ2-1	TRBV27	NA	14	CASRTQGDHNEQFF	TGTGCCAGCAGGACGCAGGGGGACCACAATGAGCAGTTCTTC
TRBD1	TRBJ1-6	TRBV12-3/TRBV12-4	many	13	CASGQDVFSPLHF	TGTGCCAGCGGACAGGACGTTTTTTCACCCCTCCACTTT
NA	TRBJ2-3	TRBV5-1	NA	12	CASSIVGDTQYF	TGCGCCAGCTCCATAGTGGGGGATACGCAGTATTTT
TRBD1	TRBJ1-1	TRBV11-2	many	16	CASSLRTGGMSTEAFF	TGTGCCAGCAGCCTACGGACAGGGGGGATGAGCACTGAAGCTTTCTTT
NA	TRBJ2-3	TRBV10-3	few	11	CAIRDTDTQYF	TGTGCCATCAGAGATACAGATACGCAGTATTTT
NA	TRBJ2-1	TRBV9	NA	15	CASSAGASEGDEQFF	TGTGCCAGCAGCGCCGGGGCCTCTGAGGGCGATGAGCAGTTCTTC
NA	TRBJ1-1	TRBV2	many	13	CASSWRSNTEAFF	TGTGCCAGCAGTTGGCGGTCGAACACTGAAGCTTTCTTT
TRBD1	TRBJ1-1	TRBV5-1	few	14	CASSLVGGQAEAFF	TGCGCCAGCAGCTTGGTAGGGGGCCAAGCTGAAGCTTTCTTT
TRBD1	TRBJ2-6	TRBV19	few	17	CASSTGTGYSGANVLTF	TGTGCCAGTAGTACCGGGACAGGATACTCTGGGGCCAACGTCCTGACTTTC
TRBD1	TRBJ2-1	TRBV24-1	NA	16	CATSELGTGNPNEQFF	TGTGCCACCAGTGAACTTGGGACAGGGAACCCCAATGAGCAGTTCTTC
NA	TRBJ2-3	TRBV6-1	many	15	CASSGEGSSTDTQYF	TGTGCCAGCAGCGGTGAGGGATCTAGCACAGATACGCAGTATTTT
NA	TRBJ1-4	TRBV20-1	NA	14	CSAKDRSTNEKLFF	TGCAGTGCTAAAGACAGATCAACTAATGAAAAACTGTTTTTT
TRBD1	TRBJ1-5	TRBV30	many	13	CAWSPGGNQPQHF	TGTGCCTGGAGTCCAGGGGGAAATCAGCCCCAGCATTTT
NA	TRBJ2-5	TRBV10-3	few	13	CAISVTVQETQYF	TGTGCCATCAGTGTCACAGTACAAGAGACCCAGTACTTC
TRBD2	TRBJ2-7	TRBV2	many	15	CASIVAPSGVYEQYF	TGTGCCAGCATAGTAGCACCGAGCGGGGTCTACGAGCAGTACTTC
TRBD1	TRBJ2-2	TRBV12-3/TRBV12-4	few	15	CASSLARGQSGELFF	TGTGCCAGCAGTTTAGCCAGGGGGCAATCCGGGGAGCTGTTTTTT
NA	TRBJ2-5	TRBV3-1	few	16	CASSQDSGDRVETQYF	TGTGCCAGCAGCCAAGATAGCGGAGACAGGGTAGAGACCCAGTACTTC
NA	TRBJ1-1	TRBV4-1	NA	15	CASSQGPLMNTEAFF	TGCGCCAGCAGCCAGGGACCCCTCATGAACACTGAAGCTTTCTTT
NA	TRBJ1-1	TRBV6-2/TRBV6-3	NA	14	CASSPTGINTEAFF	TGTGCCAGCAGTCCAACAGGAATTAACACTGAAGCTTTCTTT
NA	TRBJ2-2	TRBV11-3	NA	17	CASSSNAGQALTGELFF	TGTGCCAGCAGCTCAAACGCGGGACAAGCACTAACCGGGGAGCTGTTTTTT
NA	TRBJ2-3	TRBV27	many	15	CASGNSGSSTDTQYF	TGTGCCAGCGGAAATAGCGGTTCTAGCACAGATACGCAGTATTTT
NA	TRBJ1-3	TRBV28	few	17	CASSLSRAGLNGDTIYF	TGTGCCAGCAGTTTATCCCGCGCAGGCCTAAACGGGGACACCATATATTTT
TRBD2	TRBJ2-3	TRBV20-1	many	16	CSARDPQRGVGDTQYF	TGCAGTGCTAGAGATCCCCAGCGGGGGGTGGGAGATACGCAGTATTTT
NA	TRBJ1-3	TRBV28	few	13	CASSSGPRNTIYF	TGTGCCAGCAGCTCCGGGCCCCGAAACACCATATATTTT
TRBD1	TRBJ1-1	TRBV28	many	14	CASSSTGGGTEAFF	TGTGCCAGCAGTTCAACAGGGGGAGGAACTGAAGCTTTCTTT
TRBD2	TRBJ2-5	TRBV20-1	NA	15	CSATTSGIHQETQYF	TGCAGTGCTACAACTAGCGGGATCCACCAAGAGACCCAGTACTTC
NA	TRBJ2-1	TRBV30	few	14	CAWSRVGSYNEQFF	TGTGCCTGGAGTAGGGTGGGCTCCTACAATGAGCAGTTCTTC
NA	TRBJ1-2	TRBV7-2	NA	12	CASSPGYRGYTF	TGTGCCAGCAGCCCCGGGTATCGTGGCTACACCTTC
NA	TRBJ2-2	TRBV7-2	NA	13	CASSLVGVRELFF	TGTGCCAGCAGCTTGGTAGGAGTCCGGGAGCTGTTTTTT
NA	TRBJ1-5	TRBV19	NA	16	CASSAPGLTFNQPQHF	TGTGCCAGTAGTGCACCGGGGCTTACGTTCAATCAGCCCCAGCATTTT
TRBD1	TRBJ1-5	TRBV30	NA	14	CAWIRTGLYQPQHF	TGTGCCTGGATTAGGACAGGGCTGTACCAGCCCCAGCATTTT
TRBD1	TRBJ1-5	TRBV6-1	many	13	CASRDGVQGIQHF	TGTGCCAGCAGGGACGGGGTACAGGGGATCCAGCATTTT
TRBD2	TRBJ2-7	TRBV28	NA	14	CASSRSGSLNEQYF	TGTGCCAGCAGTAGAAGCGGGAGCTTAAACGAGCAGTACTTC
TRBD1	TRBJ1-1	TRBV5-1	many	14	CASSPGQINTEAFF	TGCGCCAGCAGCCCGGGACAGATCAACACTGAAGCTTTCTTT
NA	TRBJ2-1	TRBV5-1	NA	17	CASSLGRTPSSYNEQFF	TGCGCCAGCAGCTTGGGCAGGACGCCGAGCTCCTACAATGAGCAGTTCTTC
NA	TRBJ1-1	TRBV9	few	15	CASSASLSGNTEAFF	TGTGCCAGCAGCGCGTCCCTTTCCGGGAACACTGAAGCTTTCTTT
NA	TRBJ1-2	TRBV18	few	13	CASSPLQGDGYTF	TGTGCCAGCTCACCACTACAGGGCGATGGCTACACCTTC
TRBD2	TRBJ2-7	TRBV6-1	NA	17	CASSTNPLAGGPYEQYF	TGTGCCAGCAGTACCAACCCACTAGCGGGAGGGCCCTACGAGCAGTACTTC
NA	TRBJ2-1	TRBV19	NA	14	CASTETNAYNEQFF	TGTGCCAGTACTGAGACTAACGCCTACAATGAGCAGTTCTTC